This record looks at one T cell receptor (beta chain) sequence and its context. Its specificity is unknown. These data belong to a study of vaccination and CD4 T cells after COVID-19. Study details: The study collected post-vaccine samples a median approximately 70 days after dose two, with a range of 14 to 241.

Treatment given: roughly ten-day PBMC culture with coronavirus spike peptide pools or control peptides (ViraFEST assay). Pre-COVID-19 pandemic sampling (2011-2018) yielded the unexposed donor's CD4+ T cells. Peptide pool stimulation in ViraFEST expanded antigen-specific T cells, whose TCRs were then sequenced. This CDR3 comprises 11 residues. Germline values: CDR1 DFQATT, CDR2 SNEGSKA (reference sequence). The ends were cut back, 3 bases at V and 7 bases at J, with 9 bases in the middle. Cultured CD4+ T cell DNA was sequenced using the Oncomine TCR Beta short-read assay. Scientists extracted genomic DNA from CD4+ T cells grown in culture. MiXCR, run by TCRdb on the PCR reads, gives a single entry per CDR3 protein. Of about 9,500 distinct CDR3 sequences in the sample, less than 35% were seen once. General study points: The study found that a median approximately 83% of reactive clones in convalescent patients appeared only post-vaccination.

Sample: CD4+ T cells from blood, cultured in vitro. This TCR was recovered from a human donor in good health. The rearrangement joins TRBV20-1 to TRBJ1-1; D ambiguous. The CDR3 coding sequence is TGCAGTGCTAGGCAAGACAATGAAGCTTTCTTT. It encodes CSARQDNEAFF.